This TCR beta chain appears in the sequencing data of a study of cytotoxic CD8 clonotypes in ibrutinib-treated CLL. Study as a whole: With a range of 6 to 36, the median treatment time before response samples were taken was eleven to twelve months. Whole-study findings and limits: Different sampling times were used for sustained-remission and progressing patients.

Depth targeted 1 in 200,000 to 1 in 1 million T cells, averaging 10x coverage per clonotype. The method was immunoSEQ multiplex PCR; TCRdb's version includes in-frame clones alone and lacks a portion of them. The repertoire holds 65,000 to 85,000 clones, with approximately 87% as singletons. J lost 5 bases, V lost 4 bases, and 5 bases had no gene match. The germline CDR1 and CDR2 sequences are KGHSH and LQKENI. This CDR3 is 14 amino acids long. About this clone itself: Its antigen is unidentified.

The sequence came from a human donor with chronic lymphocytic leukemia. Sequenced material: PBMCs, taken after 24 months of ibrutinib treatment. The chain joins TRBV18 to TRBJ1-5; 7 bases are a match to TRBD1. CDR3 amino acids: CASSHRDSHQPQHF. The CDR3 region has the DNA TGTGCCAGCTCACACCGGGACAGCCATCAGCCCCAGCATTTT.